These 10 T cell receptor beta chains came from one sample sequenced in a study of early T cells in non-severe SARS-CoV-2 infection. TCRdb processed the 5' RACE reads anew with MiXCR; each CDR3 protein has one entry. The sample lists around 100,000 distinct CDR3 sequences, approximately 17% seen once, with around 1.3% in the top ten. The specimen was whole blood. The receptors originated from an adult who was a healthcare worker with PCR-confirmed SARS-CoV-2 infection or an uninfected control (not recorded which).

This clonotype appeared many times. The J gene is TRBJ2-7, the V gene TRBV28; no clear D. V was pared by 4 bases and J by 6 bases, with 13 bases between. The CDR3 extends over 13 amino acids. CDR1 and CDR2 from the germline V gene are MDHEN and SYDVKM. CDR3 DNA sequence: TGTGCCAGCAGTTCCTGGAATCGGGTCGAGCAGTACTTC. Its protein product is CASSSWNRVEQYF.

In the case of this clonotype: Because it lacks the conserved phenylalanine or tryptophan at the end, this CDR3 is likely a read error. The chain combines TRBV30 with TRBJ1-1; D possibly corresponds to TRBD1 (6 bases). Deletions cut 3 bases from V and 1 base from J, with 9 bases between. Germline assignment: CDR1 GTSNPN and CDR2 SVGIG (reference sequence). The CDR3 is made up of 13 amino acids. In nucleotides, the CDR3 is TGTGCCTGGAGCGTGGACAGGAACACTGAAGCTTTCTCT. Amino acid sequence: CAWSVDRNTEAFS.

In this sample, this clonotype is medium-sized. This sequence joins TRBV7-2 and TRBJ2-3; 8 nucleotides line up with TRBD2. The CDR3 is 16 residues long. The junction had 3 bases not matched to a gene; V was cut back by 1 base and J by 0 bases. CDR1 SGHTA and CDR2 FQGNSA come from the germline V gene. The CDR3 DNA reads TGTGCCAGCAGCTTAGTGGGACTAGAGAGCACAGATACGCAGTATTTT. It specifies CASSLVGLESTDTQYF.

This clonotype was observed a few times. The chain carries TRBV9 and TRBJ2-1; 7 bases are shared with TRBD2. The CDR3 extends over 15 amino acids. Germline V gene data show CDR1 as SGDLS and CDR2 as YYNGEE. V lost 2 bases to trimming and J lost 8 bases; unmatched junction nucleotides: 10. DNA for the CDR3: TGTGCCAGCAGCGTTGAAGGGAGGGATGCGGATGAGCAGTTCTTC. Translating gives CASSVEGRDADEQFF.

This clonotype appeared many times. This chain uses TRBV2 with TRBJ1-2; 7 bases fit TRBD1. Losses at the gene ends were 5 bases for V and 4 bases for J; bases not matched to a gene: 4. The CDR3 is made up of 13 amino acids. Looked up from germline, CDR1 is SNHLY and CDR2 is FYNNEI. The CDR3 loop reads CASSPDRIYGYTF. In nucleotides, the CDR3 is TGTGCCAGCAGTCCGGACAGGATCTATGGCTACACCTTC.

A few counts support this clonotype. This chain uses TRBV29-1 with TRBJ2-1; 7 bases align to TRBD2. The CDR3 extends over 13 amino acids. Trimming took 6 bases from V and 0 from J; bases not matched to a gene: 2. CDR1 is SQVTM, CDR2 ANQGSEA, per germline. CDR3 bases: TGCAGCGTGGAGCGGGGCTCCTACAATGAGCAGTTCTTC. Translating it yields CSVERGSYNEQFF.

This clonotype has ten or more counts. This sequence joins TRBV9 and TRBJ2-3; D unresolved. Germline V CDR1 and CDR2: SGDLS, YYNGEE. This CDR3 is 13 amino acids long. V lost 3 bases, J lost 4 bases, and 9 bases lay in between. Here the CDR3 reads CASSATNSDTQYF. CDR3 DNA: TGTGCCAGCAGCGCCACGAACTCAGATACGCAGTATTTT. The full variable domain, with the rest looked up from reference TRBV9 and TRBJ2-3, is DSGVTQTPKHLITATGQRVTLRCSPRSGDLSVYWYQQSLDQGLQFLIQYYNGEERAKGNILERFSAQQFPDLHSELNLSSLELGDSALYFCASSATNSDTQYFGPGTRLTVL.

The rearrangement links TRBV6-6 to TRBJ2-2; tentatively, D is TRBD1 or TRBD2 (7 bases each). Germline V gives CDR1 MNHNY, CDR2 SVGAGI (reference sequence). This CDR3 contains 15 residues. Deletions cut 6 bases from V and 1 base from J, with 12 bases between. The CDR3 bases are TGTGCCAGCAGAGCGGGACAGTTGAACACCGGGGAGCTGTTTTTT. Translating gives CASRAGQLNTGELFF.

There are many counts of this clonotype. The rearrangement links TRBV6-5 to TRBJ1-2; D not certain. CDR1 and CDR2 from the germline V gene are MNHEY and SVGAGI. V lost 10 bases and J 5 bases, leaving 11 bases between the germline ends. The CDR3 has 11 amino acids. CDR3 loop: CATRRSYGYTF. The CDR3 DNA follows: TGTGCCACCAGAAGGTCTTATGGCTACACCTTC.

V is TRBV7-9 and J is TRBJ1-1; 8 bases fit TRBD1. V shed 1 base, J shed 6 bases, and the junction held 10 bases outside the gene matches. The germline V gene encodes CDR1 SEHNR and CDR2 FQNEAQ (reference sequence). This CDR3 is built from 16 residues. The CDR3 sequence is CASSLGAGQGSAEAFF. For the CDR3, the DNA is TGTGCCAGCAGCTTAGGGGCCGGACAGGGAAGCGCTGAAGCTTTCTTT.